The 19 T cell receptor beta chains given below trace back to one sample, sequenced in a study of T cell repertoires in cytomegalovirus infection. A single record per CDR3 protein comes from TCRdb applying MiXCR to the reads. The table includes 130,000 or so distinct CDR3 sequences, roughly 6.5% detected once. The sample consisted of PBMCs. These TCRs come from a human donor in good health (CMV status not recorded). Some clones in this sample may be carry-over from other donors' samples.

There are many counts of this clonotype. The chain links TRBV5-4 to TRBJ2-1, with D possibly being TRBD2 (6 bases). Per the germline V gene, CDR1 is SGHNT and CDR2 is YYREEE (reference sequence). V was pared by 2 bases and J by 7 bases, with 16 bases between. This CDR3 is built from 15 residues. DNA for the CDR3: TGTGCCAGCAGCTTAGGAGGGTTTAGCATTAATGAGCAGTTCTTC. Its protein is CASSLGGFSINEQFF.

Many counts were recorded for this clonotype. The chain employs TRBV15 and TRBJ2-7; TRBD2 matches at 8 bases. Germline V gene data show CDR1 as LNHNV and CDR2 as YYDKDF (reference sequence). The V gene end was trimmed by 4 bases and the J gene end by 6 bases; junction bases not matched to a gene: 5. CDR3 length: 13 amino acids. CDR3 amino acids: CATSKTSGREQYF. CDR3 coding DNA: TGTGCCACCAGCAAAACTAGCGGACGCGAGCAGTACTTC.

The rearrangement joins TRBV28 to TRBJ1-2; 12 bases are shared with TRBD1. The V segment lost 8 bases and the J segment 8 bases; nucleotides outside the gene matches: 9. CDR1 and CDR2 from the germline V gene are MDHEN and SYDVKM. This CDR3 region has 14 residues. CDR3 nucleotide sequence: TGTGCCAGCTGTACCGGGACAGGGGGCCGCGGCTACACCTTC. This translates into CASCTGTGGRGYTF.

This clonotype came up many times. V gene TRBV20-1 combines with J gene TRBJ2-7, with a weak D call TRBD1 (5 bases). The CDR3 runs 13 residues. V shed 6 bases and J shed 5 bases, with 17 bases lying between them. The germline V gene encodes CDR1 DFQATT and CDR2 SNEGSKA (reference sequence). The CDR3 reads CSAPTSWGNEQYF. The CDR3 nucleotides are TGCAGTGCCCCGACCAGTTGGGGCAACGAGCAGTACTTC.

The CDR3 nucleotides read TGTGCCAGCTCACCGGGGGGAGTGAATCAGCCCCAGCATTTT. Encoded protein: CASSPGGVNQPQHF. The V gene is TRBV18, the J gene TRBJ1-5; maybe TRBD1 (5 bases). In germline, CDR1 is KGHSH, CDR2 LQKENI. The V and J ends lost 3 bases and 4 bases respectively, with 10 bases between them. This CDR3 is 14 amino acids long.

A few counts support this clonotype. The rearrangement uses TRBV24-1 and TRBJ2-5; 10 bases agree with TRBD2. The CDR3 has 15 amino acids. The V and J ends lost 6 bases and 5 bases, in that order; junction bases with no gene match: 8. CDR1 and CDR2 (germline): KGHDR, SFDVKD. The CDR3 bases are TGTGCCACCAGTCCCAGCGGGGGGGCGTTTGAGACCCAGTACTTC. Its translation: CATSPSGGAFETQYF.

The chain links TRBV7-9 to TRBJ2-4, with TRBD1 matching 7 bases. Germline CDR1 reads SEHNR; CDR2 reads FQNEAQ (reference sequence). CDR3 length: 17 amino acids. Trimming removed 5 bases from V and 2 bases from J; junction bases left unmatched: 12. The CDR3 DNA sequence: TGTGCCAGCAGCCTCCAACAGGGGTGGAGTTCCAAAAACATTCAGTACTTC. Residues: CASSLQQGWSSKNIQYF. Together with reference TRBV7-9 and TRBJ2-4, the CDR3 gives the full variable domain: DTGVSQNPRHKITKRGQNVTFRCDPISEHNRLYWYRQTLGQGPEFLTYFQNEAQLEKSRLLSDRFSAERPKGSFSTLEIQRTEQGDSAMYLCASSLQQGWSSKNIQYFGAGTRLSVL.

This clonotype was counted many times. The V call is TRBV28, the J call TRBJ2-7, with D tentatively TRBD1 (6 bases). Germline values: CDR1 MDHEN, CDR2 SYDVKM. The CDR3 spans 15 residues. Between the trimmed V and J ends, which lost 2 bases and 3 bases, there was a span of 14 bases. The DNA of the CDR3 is TGTGCCAGCAGTTTAAGGCAGGGGAGCAGCTACGAGCAGTACTTC. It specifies CASSLRQGSSYEQYF.

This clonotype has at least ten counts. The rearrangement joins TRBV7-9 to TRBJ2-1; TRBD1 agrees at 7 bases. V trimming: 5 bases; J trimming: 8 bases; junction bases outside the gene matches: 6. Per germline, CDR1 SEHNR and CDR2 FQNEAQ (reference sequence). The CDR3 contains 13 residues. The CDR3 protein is CASSADRADEQFF. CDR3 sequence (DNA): TGTGCCAGCAGCGCCGACAGGGCCGATGAGCAGTTCTTC.

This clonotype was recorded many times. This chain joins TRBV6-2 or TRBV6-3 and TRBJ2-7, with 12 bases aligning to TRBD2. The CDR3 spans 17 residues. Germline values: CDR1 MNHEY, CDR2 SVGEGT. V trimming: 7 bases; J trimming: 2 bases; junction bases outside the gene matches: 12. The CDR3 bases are TGTGCCAGCATCGAGGCTAGCGGGGGGGAAGTCCCCTACGAGCAGTACTTC. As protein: CASIEASGGEVPYEQYF.

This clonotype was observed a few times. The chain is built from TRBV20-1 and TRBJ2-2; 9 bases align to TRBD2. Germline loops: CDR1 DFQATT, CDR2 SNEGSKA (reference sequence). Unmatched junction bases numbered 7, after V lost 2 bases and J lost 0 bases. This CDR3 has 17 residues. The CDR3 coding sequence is TGCAGTGCTAGAAGGCGGGGGGGGGCCGCGAACACCGGGGAGCTGTTTTTT. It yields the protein CSARRRGGAANTGELFF.

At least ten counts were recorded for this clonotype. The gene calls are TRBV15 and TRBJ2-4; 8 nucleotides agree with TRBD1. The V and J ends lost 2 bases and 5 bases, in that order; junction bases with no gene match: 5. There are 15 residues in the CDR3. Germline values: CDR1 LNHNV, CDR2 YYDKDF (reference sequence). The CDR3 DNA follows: TGTGCCACCAGCAGAAGTGCAGGGGGCCAAAACATTCAGTACTTC. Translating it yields CATSRSAGGQNIQYF.

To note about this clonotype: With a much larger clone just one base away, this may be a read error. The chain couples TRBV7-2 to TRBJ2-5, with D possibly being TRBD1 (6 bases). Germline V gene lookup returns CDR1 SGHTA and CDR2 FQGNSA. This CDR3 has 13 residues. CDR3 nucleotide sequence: TGTGCCAGCGGCTTAGGACAGAGAGAGACCCAGTACTTC. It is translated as CASGLGQRETQYF.

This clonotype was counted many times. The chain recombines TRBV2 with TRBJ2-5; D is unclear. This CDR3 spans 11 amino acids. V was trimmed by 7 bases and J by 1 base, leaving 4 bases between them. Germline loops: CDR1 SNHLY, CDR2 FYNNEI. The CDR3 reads CASNLQETQYF. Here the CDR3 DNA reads TGTGCCAGCAACCTCCAAGAGACCCAGTACTTC.

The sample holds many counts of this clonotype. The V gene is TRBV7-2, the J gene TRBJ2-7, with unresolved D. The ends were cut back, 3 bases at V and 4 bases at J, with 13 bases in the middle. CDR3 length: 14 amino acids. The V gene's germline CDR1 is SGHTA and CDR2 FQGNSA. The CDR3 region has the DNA TGTGCCAGCAGCTTCAGCGCAGATTCTTACGAGCAGTACTTC. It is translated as CASSFSADSYEQYF.

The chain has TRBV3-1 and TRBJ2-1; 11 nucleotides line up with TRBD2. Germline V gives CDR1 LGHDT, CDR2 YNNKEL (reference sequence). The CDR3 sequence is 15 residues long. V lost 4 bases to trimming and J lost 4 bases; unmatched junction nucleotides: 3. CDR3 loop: CASSPLAGVYNEQFF. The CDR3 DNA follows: TGTGCCAGCAGCCCACTAGCGGGGGTGTACAATGAGCAGTTCTTC.

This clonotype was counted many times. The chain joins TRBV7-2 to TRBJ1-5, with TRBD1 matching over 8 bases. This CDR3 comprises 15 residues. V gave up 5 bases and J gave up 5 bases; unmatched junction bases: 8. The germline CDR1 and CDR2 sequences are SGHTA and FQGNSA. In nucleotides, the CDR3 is TGTGCCAGCAGCACGAGCCACAGGGGGGATCAGCCCCAGCATTTT. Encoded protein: CASSTSHRGDQPQHF.

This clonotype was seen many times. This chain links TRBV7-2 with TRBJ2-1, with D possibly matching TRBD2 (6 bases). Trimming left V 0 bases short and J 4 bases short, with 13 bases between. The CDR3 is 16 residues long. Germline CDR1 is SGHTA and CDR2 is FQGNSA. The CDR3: CASSLAPGLVYNEQFF. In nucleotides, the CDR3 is TGTGCCAGCAGCTTAGCACCGGGACTCGTGTACAATGAGCAGTTCTTC. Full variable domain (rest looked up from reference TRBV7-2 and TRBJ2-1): GAGVSQSPSNKVTEKGKDVELRCDPISGHTALYWYRQSLGQGLEFLIYFQGNSAPDKSGLPSDRFSAERTGGSVSTLTIQRTQQEDSAVYLCASSLAPGLVYNEQFFGPGTRLTVL.

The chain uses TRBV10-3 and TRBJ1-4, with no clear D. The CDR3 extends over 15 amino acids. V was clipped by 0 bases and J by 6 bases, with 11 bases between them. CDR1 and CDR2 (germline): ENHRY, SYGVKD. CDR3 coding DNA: TGTGCCATCAGTGAGTCCCCACCGGGAGATGAAAAACTGTTTTTT. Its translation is CAISESPPGDEKLFF.